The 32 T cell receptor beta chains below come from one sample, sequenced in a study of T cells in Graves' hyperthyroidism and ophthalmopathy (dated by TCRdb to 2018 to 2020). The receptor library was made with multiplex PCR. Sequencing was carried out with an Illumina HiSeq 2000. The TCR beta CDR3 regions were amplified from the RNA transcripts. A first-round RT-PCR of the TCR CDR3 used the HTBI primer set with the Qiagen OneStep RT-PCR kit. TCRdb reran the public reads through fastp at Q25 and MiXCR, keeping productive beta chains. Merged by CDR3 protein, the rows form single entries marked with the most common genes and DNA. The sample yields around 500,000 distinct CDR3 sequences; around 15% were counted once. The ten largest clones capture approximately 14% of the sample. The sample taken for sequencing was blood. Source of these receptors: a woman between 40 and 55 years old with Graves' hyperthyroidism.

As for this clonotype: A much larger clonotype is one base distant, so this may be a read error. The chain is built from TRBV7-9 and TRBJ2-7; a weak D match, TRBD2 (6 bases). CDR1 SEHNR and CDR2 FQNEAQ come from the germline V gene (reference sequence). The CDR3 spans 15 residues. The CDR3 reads CASGLEGGNPYEQYF. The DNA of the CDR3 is TGTGCCAGCGGCTTGGAGGGAGGAAACCCCTACGAGCAGTACTTC.

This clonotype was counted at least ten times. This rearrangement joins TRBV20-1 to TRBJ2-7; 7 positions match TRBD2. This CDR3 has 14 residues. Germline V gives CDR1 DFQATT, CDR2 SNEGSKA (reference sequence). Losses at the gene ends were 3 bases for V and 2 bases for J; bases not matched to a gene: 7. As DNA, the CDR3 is TGCAGTGCTAGGGGGCGGGAGAACACCTACGAGCAGTACTTC. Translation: CSARGRENTYEQYF.

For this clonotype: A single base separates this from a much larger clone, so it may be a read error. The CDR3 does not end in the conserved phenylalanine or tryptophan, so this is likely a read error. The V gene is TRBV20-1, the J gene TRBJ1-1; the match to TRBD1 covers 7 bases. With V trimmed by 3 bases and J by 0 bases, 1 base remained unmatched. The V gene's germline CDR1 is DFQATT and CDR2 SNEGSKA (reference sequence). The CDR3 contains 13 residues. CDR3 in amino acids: CSASDRVNTEAFS. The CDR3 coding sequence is TGCAGTGCTAGCGACAGGGTGAACACTGAAGCTTTCTCT.

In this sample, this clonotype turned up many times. The CDR3 DNA reads TGCGCCAGCAGCTTGGAGGGAAATTCGCAGTTCTTC. This codes for CASSLEGNSQFF. The rearrangement joins TRBV5-1 to TRBJ2-1; no clear D gene. CDR1 SGHRS and CDR2 YFSETQ come from the germline V gene. This CDR3 region has 12 residues. V lost 0 bases and J 12 bases, leaving 10 bases between the germline ends. The full variable domain, its missing parts supplied by reference TRBV5-1 and TRBJ2-1, is KAGVTQTPRYLIKTRGQQVTLSCSPISGHRSVSWYQQTPGQGLQFLFEYFSETQRNKGNFPGRFSGRQFSNSRSEMNVSTLELGDSALYLCASSLEGNSQFFGPGTRLTVL.

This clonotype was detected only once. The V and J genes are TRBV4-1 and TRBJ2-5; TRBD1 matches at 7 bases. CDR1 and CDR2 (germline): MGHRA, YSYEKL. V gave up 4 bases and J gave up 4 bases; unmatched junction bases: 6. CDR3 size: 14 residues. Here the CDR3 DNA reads TGCGCCAGCAGCCCCACAGGGGATCGAGAGACCCAGTACTTC. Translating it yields CASSPTGDRETQYF.

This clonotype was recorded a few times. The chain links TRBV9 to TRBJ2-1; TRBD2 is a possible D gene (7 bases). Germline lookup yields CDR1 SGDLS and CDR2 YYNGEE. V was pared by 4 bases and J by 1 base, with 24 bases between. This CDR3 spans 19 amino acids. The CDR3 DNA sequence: TGTGCCAGCAGCCCTCTAGGTGGGAGGGCCCAGGGGTCCTACAATGAGCAGTTCTTC. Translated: CASSPLGGRAQGSYNEQFF.

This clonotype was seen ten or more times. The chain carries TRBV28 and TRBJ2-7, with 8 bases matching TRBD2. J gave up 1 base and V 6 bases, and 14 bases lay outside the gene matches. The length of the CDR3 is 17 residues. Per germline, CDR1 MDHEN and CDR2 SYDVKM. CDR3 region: CASSHPPLAGPSYEQYF. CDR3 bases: TGTGCCAGCAGCCATCCCCCGTTAGCGGGACCATCCTACGAGCAGTACTTC.

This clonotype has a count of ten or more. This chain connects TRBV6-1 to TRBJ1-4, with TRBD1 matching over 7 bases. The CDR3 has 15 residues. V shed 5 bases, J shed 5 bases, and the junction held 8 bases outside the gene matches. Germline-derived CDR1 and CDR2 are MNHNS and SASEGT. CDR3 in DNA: TGTGCCAGCAGTCGTAGCCGGGACAGCAATGAAAAACTGTTTTTT. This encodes CASSRSRDSNEKLFF.

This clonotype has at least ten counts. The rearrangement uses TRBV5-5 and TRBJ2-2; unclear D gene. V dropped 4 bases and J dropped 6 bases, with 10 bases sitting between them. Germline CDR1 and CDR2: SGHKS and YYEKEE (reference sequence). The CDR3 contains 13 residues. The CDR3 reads CASSPGGAGELFF. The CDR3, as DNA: TGTGCCAGCAGCCCAGGTGGGGCCGGGGAGCTGTTTTTT.

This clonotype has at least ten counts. The CDR3 DNA is TGTGCCAGCAGTGCGGGCGGGGGCGACGGTGAAAAACTGTTTTTT. It is translated as CASSAGGGDGEKLFF. The chain carries TRBV2 and TRBJ1-4; D may be TRBD1 (6 bases). V was clipped by 4 bases and J by 7 bases, with 16 bases between them. The CDR3 extends over 15 amino acids. Per the germline V gene, CDR1 is SNHLY and CDR2 is FYNNEI.

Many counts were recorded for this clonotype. DNA of the CDR3: TGTGCCAGCAGCCCAGGGTATCGAAATTCACCCCTCCACTTT. It specifies CASSPGYRNSPLHF. This chain uses TRBV6-1 with TRBJ1-6; D might be TRBD1 (5 bases). Germline V gene lookup returns CDR1 MNHNS and CDR2 SASEGT. V lost 6 bases and J 7 bases, leaving 13 bases between the germline ends. The CDR3 length is 14 residues.

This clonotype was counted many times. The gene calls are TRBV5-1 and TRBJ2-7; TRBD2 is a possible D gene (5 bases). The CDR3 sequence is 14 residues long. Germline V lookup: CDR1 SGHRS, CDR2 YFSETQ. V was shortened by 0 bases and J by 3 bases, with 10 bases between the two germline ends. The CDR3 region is CASSLGWESYEQYF. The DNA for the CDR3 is TGCGCCAGCAGCTTGGGGTGGGAGAGCTACGAGCAGTACTTC. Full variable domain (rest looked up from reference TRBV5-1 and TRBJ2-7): KAGVTQTPRYLIKTRGQQVTLSCSPISGHRSVSWYQQTPGQGLQFLFEYFSETQRNKGNFPGRFSGRQFSNSRSEMNVSTLELGDSALYLCASSLGWESYEQYFGPGTRLTVT.

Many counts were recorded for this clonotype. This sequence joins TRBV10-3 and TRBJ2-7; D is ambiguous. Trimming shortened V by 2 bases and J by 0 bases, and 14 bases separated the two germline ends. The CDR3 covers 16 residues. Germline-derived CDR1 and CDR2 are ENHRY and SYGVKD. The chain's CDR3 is CAISEPIGFSSYEQYF. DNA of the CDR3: TGTGCCATCAGTGAGCCGATCGGATTCAGCTCCTACGAGCAGTACTTC.

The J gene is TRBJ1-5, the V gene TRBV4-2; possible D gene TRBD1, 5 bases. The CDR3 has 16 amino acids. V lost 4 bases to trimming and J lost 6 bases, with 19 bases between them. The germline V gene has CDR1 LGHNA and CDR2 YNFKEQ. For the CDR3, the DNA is TGTGCCAGCAGCCCCCTCTTGGGGCAGGGAAGTCAGCCCCAGCATTTT. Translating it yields CASSPLLGQGSQPQHF.

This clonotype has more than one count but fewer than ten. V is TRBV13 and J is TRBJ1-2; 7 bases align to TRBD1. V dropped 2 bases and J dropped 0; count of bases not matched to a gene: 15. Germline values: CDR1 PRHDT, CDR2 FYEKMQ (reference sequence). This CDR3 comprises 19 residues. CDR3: CASSLYLYGQAGTNYGYTF. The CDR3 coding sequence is TGTGCCAGCAGCTTATACCTTTATGGACAGGCCGGCACTAACTATGGCTACACCTTC.

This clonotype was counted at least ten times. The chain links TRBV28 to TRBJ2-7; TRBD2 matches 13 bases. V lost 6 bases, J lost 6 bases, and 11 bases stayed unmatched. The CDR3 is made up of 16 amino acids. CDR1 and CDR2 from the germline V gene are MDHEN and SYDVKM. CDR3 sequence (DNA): TGTGCCAGCAGCCCCAGGACTAGCGGGAGCATAGGCGAGCAGTACTTC. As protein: CASSPRTSGSIGEQYF.

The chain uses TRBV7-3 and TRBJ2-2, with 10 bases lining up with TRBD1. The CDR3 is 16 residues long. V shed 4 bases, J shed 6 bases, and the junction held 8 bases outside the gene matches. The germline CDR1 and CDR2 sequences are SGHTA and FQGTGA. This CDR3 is CASSSGQGQAAGELFF. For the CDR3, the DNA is TGTGCCAGCAGCTCGGGACAGGGGCAAGCGGCCGGGGAGCTGTTTTTT.

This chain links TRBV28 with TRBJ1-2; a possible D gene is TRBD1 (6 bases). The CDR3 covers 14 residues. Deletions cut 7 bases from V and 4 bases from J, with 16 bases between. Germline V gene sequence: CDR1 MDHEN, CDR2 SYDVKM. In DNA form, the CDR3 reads TGTGCCAGCAAAGGCGGAGGACAGATCTATGGCTACACCTTC. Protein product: CASKGGGQIYGYTF.

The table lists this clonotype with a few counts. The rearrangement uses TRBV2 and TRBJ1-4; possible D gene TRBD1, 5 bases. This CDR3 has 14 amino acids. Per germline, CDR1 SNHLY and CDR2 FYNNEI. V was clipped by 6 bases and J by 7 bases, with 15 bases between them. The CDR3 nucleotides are TGTGCCAGCAGCCCAGGGACGTCGGGTGAAAAACTGTTTTTT. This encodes CASSPGTSGEKLFF. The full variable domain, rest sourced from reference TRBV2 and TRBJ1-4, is EPEVTQTPSHQVTQMGQEVILRCVPISNHLYFYWYRQILGQKVEFLVSFYNNEISEKSEIFDDQFSVERPDGSNFTLKIRSTKLEDSAMYFCASSPGTSGEKLFFGSGTQLSVL.

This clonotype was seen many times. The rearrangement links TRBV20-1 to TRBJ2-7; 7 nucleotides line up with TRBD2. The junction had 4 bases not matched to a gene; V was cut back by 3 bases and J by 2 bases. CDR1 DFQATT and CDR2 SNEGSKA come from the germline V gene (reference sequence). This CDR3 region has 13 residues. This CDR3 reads CSASQTSPYEQYF. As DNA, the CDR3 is TGCAGTGCTAGTCAGACTAGCCCCTACGAGCAGTACTTC.

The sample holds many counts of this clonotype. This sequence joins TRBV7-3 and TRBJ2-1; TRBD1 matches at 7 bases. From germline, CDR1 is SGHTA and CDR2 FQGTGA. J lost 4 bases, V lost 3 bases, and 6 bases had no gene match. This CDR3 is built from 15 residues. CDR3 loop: CASSFDRAEYNEQFF. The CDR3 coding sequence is TGTGCCAGCAGCTTCGACAGGGCCGAATACAATGAGCAGTTCTTC. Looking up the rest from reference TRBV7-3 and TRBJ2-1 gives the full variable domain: GAGVSQTPSNKVTEKGKYVELRCDPISGHTALYWYRQSLGQGPEFLIYFQGTGAADDSGLPNDRFFAVRPEGSVSTLKIQRTERGDSAVYLCASSFDRAEYNEQFFGPGTRLTVL.

This CDR3 reads CASGLVYPDTYEQYF. The CDR3 DNA is TGTGCTAGTGGTTTGGTTTATCCGGATACCTACGAGCAGTACTTC. The chain combines TRBV12-5 with TRBJ2-7; no firm D call. CDR3 length: 15 amino acids. V was pared by 0 bases and J by 2 bases, with 11 bases between. Germline CDR1 is LGHNT and CDR2 is FRNRAP.

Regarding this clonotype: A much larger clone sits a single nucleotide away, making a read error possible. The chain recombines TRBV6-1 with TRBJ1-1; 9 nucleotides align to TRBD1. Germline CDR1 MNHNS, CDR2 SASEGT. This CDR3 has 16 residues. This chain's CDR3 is CASSGSPGTGNTEALF. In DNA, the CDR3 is TGTGCCAGCAGTGGGAGCCCTGGGACAGGGAACACTGAAGCTCTCTTT.

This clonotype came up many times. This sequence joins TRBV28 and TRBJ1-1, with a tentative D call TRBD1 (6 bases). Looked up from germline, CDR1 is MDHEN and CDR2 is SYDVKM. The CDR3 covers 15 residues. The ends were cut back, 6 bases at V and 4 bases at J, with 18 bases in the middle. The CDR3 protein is CASRRLQGGSTEAFF. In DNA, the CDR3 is TGTGCCAGCAGACGACTACAGGGAGGGAGCACTGAAGCTTTCTTT.

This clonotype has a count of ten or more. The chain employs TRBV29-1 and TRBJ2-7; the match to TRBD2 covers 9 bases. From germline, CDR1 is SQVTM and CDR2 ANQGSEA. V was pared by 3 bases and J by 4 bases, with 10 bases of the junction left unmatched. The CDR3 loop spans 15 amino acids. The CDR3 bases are TGCAGCGTTGATGGGAGGGCTAGCGGGACATACGAGCAGTACTTC. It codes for CSVDGRASGTYEQYF.

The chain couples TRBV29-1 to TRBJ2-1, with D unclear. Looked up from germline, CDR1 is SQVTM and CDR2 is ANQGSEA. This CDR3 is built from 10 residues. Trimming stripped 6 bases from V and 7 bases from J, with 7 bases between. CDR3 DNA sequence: TGCAGCGTGGCGTATAATGAGCAGTTCTTC. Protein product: CSVAYNEQFF.

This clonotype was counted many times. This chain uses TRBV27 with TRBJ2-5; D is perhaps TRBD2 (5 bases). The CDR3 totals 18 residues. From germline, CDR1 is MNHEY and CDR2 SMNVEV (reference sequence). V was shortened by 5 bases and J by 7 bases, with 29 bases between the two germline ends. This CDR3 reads CASSLLPLPGLDEGTQYF. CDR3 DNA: TGTGCCAGCAGTCTTTTGCCCTTGCCCGGTCTTGACGAGGGGACCCAGTACTTC.

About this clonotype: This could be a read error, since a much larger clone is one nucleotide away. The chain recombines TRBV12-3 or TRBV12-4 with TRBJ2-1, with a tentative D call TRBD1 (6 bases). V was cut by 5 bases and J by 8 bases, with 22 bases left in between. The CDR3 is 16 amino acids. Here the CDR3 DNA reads TGTGCCAGCAGTCCAACACCGGAACAGGGAATTTATGAGCAGTTCTTC. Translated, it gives CASSPTPEQGIYEQFF.

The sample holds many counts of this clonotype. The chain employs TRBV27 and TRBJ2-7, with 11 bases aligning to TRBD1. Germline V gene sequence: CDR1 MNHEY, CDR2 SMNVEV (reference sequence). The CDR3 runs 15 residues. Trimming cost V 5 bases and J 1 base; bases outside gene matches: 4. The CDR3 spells CASSLGQGASYEQYF. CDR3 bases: TGTGCCAGCAGTCTTGGACAGGGGGCTTCCTACGAGCAGTACTTC.

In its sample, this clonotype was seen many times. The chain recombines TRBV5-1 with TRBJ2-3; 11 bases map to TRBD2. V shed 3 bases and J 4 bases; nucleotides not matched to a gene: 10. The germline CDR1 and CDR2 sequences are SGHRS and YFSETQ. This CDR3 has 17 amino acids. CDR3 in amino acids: CASSYSGRAGHADTQYF. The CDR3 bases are TGCGCCAGCAGCTATAGCGGGAGGGCCGGTCACGCAGATACGCAGTATTTT.

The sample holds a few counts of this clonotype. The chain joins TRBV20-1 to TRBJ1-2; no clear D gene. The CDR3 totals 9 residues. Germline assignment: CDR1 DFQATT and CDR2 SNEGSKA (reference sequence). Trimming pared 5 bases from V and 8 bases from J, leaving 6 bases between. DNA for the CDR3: TGCAGTGCTGCCCTAGGCTACACCTTC. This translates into CSAALGYTF.

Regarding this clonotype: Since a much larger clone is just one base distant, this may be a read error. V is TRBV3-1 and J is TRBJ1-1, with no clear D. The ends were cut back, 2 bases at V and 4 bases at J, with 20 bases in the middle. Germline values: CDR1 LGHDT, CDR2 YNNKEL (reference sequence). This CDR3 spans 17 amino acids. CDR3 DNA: TGTGCCAGCAGCCAAATCCCTGTTTCGACGATGAGCACTGAAGCTTTCTTT. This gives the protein CASSQIPVSTMSTEAFF.